Listed below are T cell receptor beta chains from one sample, sequenced in a study of blood T cell repertoires in COVID-19. The repertoire was sequenced with immunoSEQ multiplex PCR; TCRdb's copy has only in-frame clones and lacks some. The data hold 250,000 to 300,000 clones, with around 86% observed a single time. Sequencing was performed on PBMCs or T cells enriched from blood (not recorded which). Every receptor here comes from a man between 18 and 35 years old who had recovered from COVID-19. CDR3s include the opening cysteine and the closing phenylalanine or tryptophan. The D gene is left open where the match is weak. Only part of the rows carry a size: once, few, many, or a class if the clone is expanded.

clone size,D gene,J gene,CDR3 length,V gene,CDR3 protein,CDR3 DNA
once,.,TRBJ1-1,13,TRBV5-1,CASSLSQPTEAFF,TGCGCCAGCAGCTTGTCACAGCCGACTGAAGCTTTCTTT
.,.,TRBJ2-5,16,TRBV18,CASSSGLYSYQETQYF,TGTGCCAGCTCTTCTGGACTCTACTCGTACCAAGAGACCCAGTACTTC
.,.,TRBJ1-2,13,TRBV30,CAWSGGTLYGYTF,TGTGCCTGGAGCGGGGGAACCCTCTATGGCTACACCTTC
.,.,TRBJ2-2,15,TRBV4-1,CASSQEEGPTGELFF,TGCGCCAGCAGCCAAGAGGAGGGCCCCACCGGGGAGCTGTTTTTT
.,TRBD1,TRBJ1-1,13,TRBV19,CASSITGTGEAFF,TGTGCCAGTAGTATCACAGGGACAGGTGAAGCTTTCTTT
.,TRBD1,TRBJ2-7,15,TRBV7-2,CASSLQTGEGYEQYF,TGTGCCAGCAGCTTACAGACAGGGGAAGGATACGAGCAGTACTTC
.,.,TRBJ2-7,16,TRBV19,CASSMTRELGGYEQYF,TGTGCCAGTAGTATGACTCGAGAGTTGGGGGGTTACGAGCAGTACTTC
.,TRBD1,TRBJ2-7,14,TRBV7-2,CASSRTGGPYEQYF,TGTGCCAGCAGCCGGACAGGGGGGCCCTACGAGCAGTACTTC
.,TRBD2,TRBJ2-1,13,TRBV28,CASSSLAGAMQFF,TGTGCCAGCAGCTCACTAGCGGGAGCAATGCAGTTCTTC
.,.,TRBJ1-2,16,TRBV4-1,CASSPRPLTVVDGYTF,TGCGCCAGCAGCCCTCGCCCATTGACAGTGGTCGATGGCTACACCTTC
.,.,TRBJ1-1,13,TRBV19,CASSLGSRTEAFF,TGTGCCAGTAGTCTCGGTAGTCGTACTGAAGCTTTCTTT
once,TRBD2,TRBJ2-3,15,TRBV6-5,CASSFSGFSTDTQYF,TGTGCCAGCAGCTTTAGCGGGTTTAGCACAGATACGCAGTATTTT
.,.,TRBJ1-5,14,TRBV7-8,CASSLGQGNQPQHF,TGTGCCAGCAGCTTAGGGCAGGGGAATCAGCCCCAGCATTTT
.,.,TRBJ1-2,14,TRBV5-1,CASSLVSYNYGYTF,TGCGCCAGCAGCTTGGTTTCGTATAACTATGGCTACACCTTC
.,.,TRBJ1-3,15,TRBV10-1,CASSDGRDSGNTIYF,TGCGCCAGCAGTGATGGGAGGGATTCTGGAAACACCATATATTTT
.,TRBD2,TRBJ2-7,16,TRBV28,CASSLWGTSGSYEQYF,TGTGCCAGCAGTTTATGGGGGACTAGCGGGAGCTACGAGCAGTACTTC
.,.,TRBJ1-1,14,TRBV19,CASSIWLANTEAFF,TGTGCCAGTAGTATCTGGTTAGCGAACACTGAAGCTTTCTTT
.,.,TRBJ1-1,11,TRBV5-4,CASKGDTEAFF,TGTGCCAGTAAGGGGGACACTGAAGCTTTCTTT
.,TRBD1,TRBJ1-5,15,TRBV27,CASSLTGTGGLPQHF,TGTGCCAGCAGTTTAACGGGGACAGGCGGCCTGCCCCAGCATTTT
.,TRBD1,TRBJ2-5,13,TRBV12-3/TRBV12-4,CASRDTGGATFDF,TGTGCCAGCAGAGACACAGGGGGCGCGACGTTCGACTTC
.,.,TRBJ1-1,15,TRBV4-1,CASSQGVRENTEAFF,TGCGCCAGCAGCCAAGGTGTACGGGAGAACACTGAAGCTTTCTTT
.,TRBD2,TRBJ2-5,15,TRBV6-1,CASSERAGGGETQYF,TGTGCCAGCAGTGAAAGGGCGGGAGGAGGCGAGACCCAGTACTTC
.,TRBD1,TRBJ1-2,14,TRBV3-1/TRBV3-2,CASSQGTGGDGYTF,TGTGCCAGCAGCCAAGGGACAGGGGGCGACGGCTACACCTTC
.,.,TRBJ2-1,16,TRBV11-3,CASSFALTGDGNEQFF,TGTGCCAGCAGCTTTGCGTTAACGGGAGATGGCAATGAGCAGTTCTTC
.,.,TRBJ2-3,15,TRBV7-9,CASSLDDSGADTQYF,TGTGCCAGCAGCTTAGATGATAGCGGAGCAGATACGCAGTATTTT
.,.,TRBJ1-1,11,TRBV6-5,CASSSNTEAFF,TGTGCCAGCAGCTCCAACACTGAAGCTTTCTTT
.,TRBD1,TRBJ1-4,14,TRBV6-5,CASSLDRGGEKLFF,TGTGCCAGCAGCCTAGACAGGGGTGGTGAAAAACTGTTTTTT
once,.,TRBJ1-2,15,TRBV28,CASSLWSGLNYGYTF,TGTGCCAGCAGTTTATGGTCAGGATTAAACTATGGCTACACCTTC
.,.,TRBJ1-5,15,TRBV7-8,CASSLDGRENQPQHF,TGTGCCAGCAGCTTAGACGGTCGAGAGAATCAGCCCCAGCATTTT
few,.,TRBJ1-2,15,TRBV6-5,CASSYGRGRNYGYTF,TGTGCCAGCAGTTACGGTCGCGGTCGTAACTATGGCTACACCTTC
few,.,TRBJ2-2,15,TRBV12-5,CASGFRETNTGELFF,TGTGCTAGTGGTTTCAGGGAAACGAACACCGGGGAGCTGTTTTTT
.,.,TRBJ2-1,13,TRBV27,CASSFPDYGEQFF,TGTGCCAGCAGTTTCCCTGATTACGGTGAGCAGTTCTTC
once,TRBD1,TRBJ2-2,15,TRBV5-1,CASSWGQGATGELFF,TGCGCCAGCAGCTGGGGGCAGGGGGCGACCGGGGAGCTGTTTTTT
.,.,TRBJ2-1,12,TRBV2,CASISYDNEQFF,TGTGCCAGCATTAGCTACGACAATGAGCAGTTCTTC
.,.,TRBJ1-2,12,TRBV19,CASSIESYGYTF,TGTGCCAGTAGTATCGAGTCATATGGCTACACCTTC
.,.,TRBJ2-7,16,TRBV7-2,CASSLGGLTAGYEQYF,TGTGCCAGCAGCTTAGGTGGCTTGACAGCTGGCTACGAGCAGTACTTC
.,.,TRBJ1-2,16,TRBV7-9,CASSLAAGVAGYGYTF,TGTGCCAGCAGCTTAGCGGCAGGGGTCGCAGGCTATGGCTACACCTTC
once,.,TRBJ2-1,15,TRBV7-9,CASSLGWAPYNEQFF,TGTGCCAGCAGCTTAGGCTGGGCCCCCTACAATGAGCAGTTCTTC
.,TRBD2,TRBJ2-1,15,TRBV4-1,CASSPGLASYNEQFF,TGCGCCAGCAGCCCGGGACTAGCGTCCTACAATGAGCAGTTCTTC
few,TRBD2,TRBJ2-2,13,TRBV29-1,CSVHTGGAGELFF,TGCAGCGTCCACACGGGGGGGGCCGGGGAGCTGTTTTTT
.,TRBD1,TRBJ1-6,13,TRBV18,CASSPDRDPPLHF,TGTGCCAGCTCCCCGGACAGGGACCCACCCCTCCACTTT
.,.,TRBJ1-1,15,TRBV5-1,CASSPADTGFTEAFF,TGCGCCAGCAGCCCGGCGGATACAGGGTTCACTGAAGCTTTCTTT
.,.,TRBJ1-5,15,TRBV10-3,CAISVNRDNNQPQHF,TGTGCCATCAGTGTAAACAGGGATAACAATCAGCCCCAGCATTTT
.,TRBD1,TRBJ2-2,16,TRBV18,CASSPTGGGYTGELFF,TGTGCCAGCTCACCTACAGGGGGCGGATACACCGGGGAGCTGTTTTTT
once,TRBD1,TRBJ1-2,15,TRBV7-2,CASSPGGAGNYGYTF,TGTGCCAGCAGCCCAGGGGGCGCGGGAAACTATGGCTACACCTTC
.,.,TRBJ2-7,14,TRBV6-5,CASSYWQAGYEQYF,TGTGCCAGCAGTTATTGGCAGGCTGGCTACGAGCAGTACTTC
once,TRBD2,TRBJ2-3,14,TRBV6-2/TRBV6-3,CASSYPAGPDTQYF,TGTGCCAGCAGTTACCCAGCGGGGCCAGATACGCAGTATTTT
.,TRBD1,TRBJ1-2,14,TRBV5-1,CASSKGQGGYGYTF,TGCGCCAGCAGCAAGGGACAGGGCGGATATGGCTACACCTTC
.,TRBD1,TRBJ2-1,13,TRBV12-3/TRBV12-4,CASSQGTDNEQFF,TGTGCCAGCAGTCAGGGGACAGACAATGAGCAGTTCTTC
.,.,TRBJ1-2,13,TRBV7-8,CASSLGQGGGYTF,TGTGCCAGCAGCTTAGGGCAGGGCGGCGGCTACACCTTC
.,TRBD1,TRBJ1-3,13,TRBV19,CASEQGSGNTIYF,TGTGCCAGTGAACAGGGGTCTGGAAACACCATATATTTT
.,.,TRBJ1-1,12,TRBV18,CASSPERVEAFF,TGTGCCAGCTCACCAGAGCGGGTTGAAGCTTTCTTT
.,.,TRBJ2-1,17,TRBV9,CASSVAPSFGTNNEQFF,TGTGCCAGCAGCGTAGCGCCCTCCTTCGGGACAAACAATGAGCAGTTCTTC
.,.,TRBJ1-2,15,TRBV5-1,CASSLPTFGRDGYTF,TGCGCCAGCAGCCTCCCAACTTTCGGGAGGGATGGCTACACCTTC
.,TRBD2,TRBJ2-1,15,TRBV19,CASSRQRGGRNEQFF,TGTGCCAGTAGTAGACAGCGGGGGGGCCGGAATGAGCAGTTCTTC
.,TRBD2,TRBJ2-5,15,TRBV7-2,CASSYGGGARETQYF,TGTGCCAGCAGCTATGGCGGGGGGGCCCGAGAGACCCAGTACTTC